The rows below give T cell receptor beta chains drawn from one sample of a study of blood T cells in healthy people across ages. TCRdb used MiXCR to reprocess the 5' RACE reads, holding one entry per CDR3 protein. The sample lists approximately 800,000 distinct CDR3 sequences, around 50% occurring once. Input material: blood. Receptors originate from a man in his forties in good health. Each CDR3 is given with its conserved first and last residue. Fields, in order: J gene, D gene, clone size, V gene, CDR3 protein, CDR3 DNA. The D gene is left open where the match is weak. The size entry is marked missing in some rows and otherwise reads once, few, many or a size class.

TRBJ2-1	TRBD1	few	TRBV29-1	CSGAGTVNEQFF	TGCAGCGGGGCCGGGACAGTCAATGAGCAGTTCTTC
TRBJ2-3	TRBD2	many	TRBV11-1	CASSLTSFRTDTQYF	TGTGCCAGCAGCCTGACTAGCTTCCGCACAGATACGCAGTATTTT
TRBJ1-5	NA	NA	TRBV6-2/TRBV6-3	CATTRRRREGGNQPQHF	TGTGCCACTACCCGTAGGAGGAGGGAAGGGGGCAATCAGCCCCAGCATTTT
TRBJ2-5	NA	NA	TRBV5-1	CASSFRQALETQYF	TGCGCCAGCAGCTTCCGCCAGGCCTTGGAGACCCAGTACTTC
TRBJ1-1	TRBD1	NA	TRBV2	CASRPDTGEPKRTEAFF	TGTGCCAGCCGTCCTGACACAGGGGAGCCTAAACGCACTGAAGCTTTCTTT
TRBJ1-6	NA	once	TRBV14	CASSQAGAAYLGSPLHF	TGTGCCAGCAGCCAAGCAGGGGCAGCTTATTTGGGTTCACCCCTCCACTTT
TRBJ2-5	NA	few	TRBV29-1	CSVDAAQDSQETQYF	TGCAGCGTTGACGCCGCCCAGGACAGCCAAGAGACCCAGTACTTC
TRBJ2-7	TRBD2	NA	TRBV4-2	CASSQETSGSLVEQYF	TGTGCCAGCAGCCAAGAAACTAGCGGGAGCCTGGTCGAGCAGTACTTC
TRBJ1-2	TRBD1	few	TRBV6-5	CASSTRPGGVNYGYTF	TGTGCCAGCAGTACCCGTCCAGGGGGGGTTAACTATGGCTACACCTTC
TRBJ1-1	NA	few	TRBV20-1	CSARVGGERTEAFF	TGCAGTGCTAGAGTCGGAGGGGAGAGGACTGAAGCTTTCTTT
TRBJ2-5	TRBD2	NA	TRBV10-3	CAIRTSGGQETQYF	TGTGCCATCAGAACTAGCGGGGGCCAAGAGACCCAGTACTTC
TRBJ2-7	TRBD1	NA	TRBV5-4	CASSFPPGQGAYEQYF	TGTGCCAGCAGTTTCCCGCCGGGACAGGGGGCCTACGAGCAGTACTTC
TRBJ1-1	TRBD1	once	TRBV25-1	CASSEWGGQGAEAFF	TGTGCCAGCAGTGAATGGGGCGGGCAGGGGGCTGAAGCTTTCTTT
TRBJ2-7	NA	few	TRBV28	CASGGRGSYEQYF	TGTGCCAGCGGCGGACGGGGCTCCTACGAGCAGTACTTC
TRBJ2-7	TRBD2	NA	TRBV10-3	CAISELAGDTYEQYF	TGTGCCATCAGTGAGCTAGCGGGAGACACCTACGAGCAGTACTTC
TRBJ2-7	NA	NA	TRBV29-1	CSASEPSPYEQYF	TGCAGCGCTTCCGAACCGAGCCCCTACGAGCAGTACTTC
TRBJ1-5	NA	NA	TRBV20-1	CSGGGETDNQPQHF	TGCAGTGGGGGGGGCGAGACAGACAATCAGCCCCAGCATTTT
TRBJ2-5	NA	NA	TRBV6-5	CASSYSIQAGETQYF	TGTGCCAGCAGTTACTCGATACAGGCGGGGGAGACCCAGTACTTC
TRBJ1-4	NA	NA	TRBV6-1	CASRLIQGAGASNEKLFF	TGTGCCAGCAGACTCATCCAGGGCGCTGGGGCATCTAATGAAAAACTGTTTTTT
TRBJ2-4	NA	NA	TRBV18	CASSPPLISGTKNIQYF	TGTGCCAGCTCACCACCGTTGATTAGCGGCACCAAAAACATTCAGTACTTC
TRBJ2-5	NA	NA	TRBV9	CASSSGGGVVETQYF	TGTGCCAGCAGCTCAGGGGGGGGGGTTGTCGAGACCCAGTACTTC
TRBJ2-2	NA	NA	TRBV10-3	CAIGTTGTPVADGELFF	TGTGCCATCGGAACGACCGGGACCCCAGTAGCCGACGGGGAGCTGTTTTTT
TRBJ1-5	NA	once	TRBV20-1	CSARPPGPNQPQHF	TGCAGTGCTAGACCCCCGGGACCAAATCAGCCCCAGCATTTT
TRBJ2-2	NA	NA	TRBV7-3	CASSQVFGGPGELFF	TGTGCCAGCAGCCAAGTCTTTGGGGGCCCCGGGGAGCTGTTTTTT
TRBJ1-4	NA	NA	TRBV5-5	CASSFPAGRNEKLFF	TGTGCCAGCAGCTTCCCGGCAGGGAGAAATGAAAAACTGTTTTTT
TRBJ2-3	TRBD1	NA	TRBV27	CASSWAGTAYTDTQYF	TGTGCCAGCAGCTGGGCCGGGACAGCTTACACAGATACGCAGTATTTT
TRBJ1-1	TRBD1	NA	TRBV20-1	CSARKTGGVSEAFF	TGCAGTGCTAGAAAAACAGGGGGAGTATCTGAAGCTTTCTTT